The rows below give T cell receptor beta chains drawn from one sample of a study of T cell responses to AZD1222 COVID-19 vaccine. Libraries were prepared by immunoSEQ multiplex PCR; TCRdb keeps only in-frame clonotypes and omits some of them. Of 80,000 to 90,000 clones listed, 89% are singletons. This sample comprised peripheral blood, obtained on day 0 of AZD1222 vaccination. Receptors originate from an adult in good health. The CDR3 runs from the conserved cysteine through the conserved F or W.

CDR3aa	j_gene	v_gene
CASSYSKQGGNTIYF	TRBJ1-3	TRBV6-5
CASSQDRYNYGYTF	TRBJ1-2	TRBV3-1/TRBV3-2
CASHTTIPYGKNTEAFF	TRBJ1-1	TRBV2
CAWSVQEGGEQYF	TRBJ2-7	TRBV30
CASTLDRGRVTEAFF	TRBJ1-1	TRBV19
CASSQMGGNHEQYF	TRBJ2-7	TRBV7-2
CASSLVVAAEQPQHF	TRBJ1-5	TRBV7-2
CASTRGSGANVLTF	TRBJ2-6	TRBV19
CASSYGGRNTEAFF	TRBJ1-1	TRBV19
CASSVQFSNQPQHF	TRBJ1-5	TRBV5-8
CASSLVRTAEQYF	TRBJ2-7	TRBV5-1
CSVGLGGGNQPQHF	TRBJ1-5	TRBV29-1
CASSTARGPLGNQPQHF	TRBJ1-5	TRBV19
CAFAQSISNTGELFF	TRBJ2-2	TRBV7-9
CASSHGGRRGEQYF	TRBJ2-7	TRBV3-1/TRBV3-2
CASSQETGRSRNTEAFF	TRBJ1-1	TRBV4-3
CASSNGPVQFF	TRBJ2-1	TRBV6-2/TRBV6-3
CASSLGQGVVVAQYF	TRBJ2-5	TRBV7-8
CASSIKRNFYPGQSSGNTIYF	TRBJ1-3	TRBV19
CASSQGLAYNEQFF	TRBJ2-1	TRBV3-1/TRBV3-2
CASSPTGTPISYEQYF	TRBJ2-7	TRBV19
CASTPPKAGDTEAFF	TRBJ1-1	TRBV19
CASSPGLAGGSSYNEQFF	TRBJ2-1	TRBV5-1
CSVDKGPSYNEQFF	TRBJ2-1	TRBV29-1
CVSRASGYAIYNEQFF	TRBJ2-1	TRBV7-2
CASTGGGSGELFF	TRBJ2-2	TRBV19
CASSQDAVWSQETQYF	TRBJ2-5	TRBV4-1
CASSRGTFRLAENTDTQYF	TRBJ2-3	TRBV3-1/TRBV3-2
CASSLGGVSNQPQHF	TRBJ1-5	TRBV7-2
CASSDPGRLYGYTF	TRBJ1-2	TRBV10-2
CASSPGTTLSTAKNIQYF	TRBJ2-4	TRBV5-4
CASSSDLTGYTF	TRBJ1-2	TRBV12-3/TRBV12-4
CASSLDRGNTEAFF	TRBJ1-1	TRBV5-1
CASSLAGQRETQYF	TRBJ2-5	TRBV7-8
CASSNQVMNTEAFF	TRBJ1-1	TRBV2
CASSPSLGYQGYTF	TRBJ1-2	TRBV14
CSVEDSGRKTLEQYF	TRBJ2-7	TRBV29-1
CSVVFPGAEQYF	TRBJ2-7	TRBV29-1
CAFAYNEQFF	TRBJ2-1	TRBV30
CASSPPGSLVNEQFF	TRBJ2-1	TRBV6-5
CASSEMGRGAFF	TRBJ1-1	TRBV6-1
CASSIPGGGREQYF	TRBJ2-7	TRBV7-2
CASSSPDKYGYTF	TRBJ1-2	TRBV7-9
CASSQGRVEQYF	TRBJ2-7	TRBV28
CASSQAHGDRAPSYNEQFF	TRBJ2-1	TRBV4-3
CASGLSTGSGANVLTF	TRBJ2-6	TRBV12-5
CASSLEHSPGNTIYF	TRBJ1-3	TRBV7-7
CASGPGQGAEAFF	TRBJ1-1	TRBV12-3/TRBV12-4
CASRKGQGSQPQHF	TRBJ1-5	TRBV10-2
CASSLRAPGELFF	TRBJ2-2	TRBV12-3/TRBV12-4
CASSSGHRGRQETQYF	TRBJ2-5	TRBV5-4
CAGRQGPKIGGYTF	TRBJ1-2	TRBV2
CASRTGGRRKAFF	TRBJ1-1	TRBV12-3/TRBV12-4
CASSLEGSPPNQPQHF	TRBJ1-5	TRBV5-5
CASSILGDYGYTF	TRBJ1-2	TRBV19
CASGLGGMAYGYTF	TRBJ1-2	TRBV12-5
CASSLSQGANYGYTF	TRBJ1-2	TRBV7-9
CASIRRAGLHNEQFF	TRBJ2-1	TRBV27
CASSREANRNSPLHF	TRBJ1-6	TRBV2